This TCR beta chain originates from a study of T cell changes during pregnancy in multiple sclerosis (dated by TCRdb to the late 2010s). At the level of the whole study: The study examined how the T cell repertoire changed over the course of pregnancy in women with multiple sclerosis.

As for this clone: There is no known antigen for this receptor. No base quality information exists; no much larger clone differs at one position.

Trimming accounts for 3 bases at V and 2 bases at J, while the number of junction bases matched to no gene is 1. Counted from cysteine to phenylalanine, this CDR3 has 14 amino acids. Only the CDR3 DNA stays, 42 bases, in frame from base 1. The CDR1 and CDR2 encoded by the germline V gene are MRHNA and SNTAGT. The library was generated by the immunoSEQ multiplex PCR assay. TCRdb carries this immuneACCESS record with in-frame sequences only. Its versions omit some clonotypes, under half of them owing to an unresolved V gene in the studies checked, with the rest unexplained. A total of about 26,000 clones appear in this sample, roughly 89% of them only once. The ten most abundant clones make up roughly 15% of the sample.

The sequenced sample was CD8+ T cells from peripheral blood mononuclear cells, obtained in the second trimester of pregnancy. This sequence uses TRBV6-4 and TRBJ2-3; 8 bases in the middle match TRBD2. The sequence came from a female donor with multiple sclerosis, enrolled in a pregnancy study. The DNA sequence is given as TGTGCCAGCAGTGAAGCGGGAGACACAGATACGCAGTATTTT. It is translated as CASSEAGDTDTQYF.